This TCR beta chain was captured in a study of cytomegalovirus exposure and HLA in healthy donors. The wider study: Clustering assigned approximately 79% of the approximately 400 genotyped donors to the Caucasian-associated ancestry cluster.

Of note for this clone: The antigen is undetermined. At one end, the junction sequence differs from germline, possibly due to a read error.

Overall study results and limits: As was reported, the classifier diagnosed cytomegalovirus status with high specificity and sensitivity. Many donors shared some public TCRs, even though most TCR sequences were rare.

CDR1 and CDR2 from the germline V gene are SGHAT and FQNNGV. CDR3 size: 13 residues. The study ran its PCR with 60 Vbeta and 13 Jbeta primers. Sequenced by immunoSEQ multiplex PCR; TCRdb stores in-frame clones only, minus some. The sample lists around 130,000 clones; over 75% were seen once. The sample comprised PBMCs. The sequence was collected from a man aged 45 to 65 in good health and CMV-seronegative. The chain employs TRBV11-2 and TRBJ2-7, with D possibly matching TRBD1 (5 bases). CDR3 in amino acids: CASTLTGNYEQYF. The CDR3 DNA follows: TGTGCCAGCACCTTAACAGGAAACTACGAGCAGTACTTC.